The next 18 T cell receptor beta chains were all read from a single sample in a study of shared clonotypes between healthy human individuals. The protocol was immunoSEQ multiplex PCR, while the TCRdb copy is restricted to in-frame clones and leaves out a portion. The table has about 380,000 clones, about 96% seen once. The sample comprised memory CD8+ T cells sorted from blood. Subset in this sample: CD45RO+ cells pooled with CCR7-negative TemRA cells. All receptors come from a man between 25 and 39 years old in good health.

The CDR3 here is CASSTPGDNQPQHF. CDR3 coding DNA: TGTGCCAGTAGTACTCCAGGGGACAATCAGCCCCAGCATTTT. The chain recombines TRBV19 with TRBJ1-5; D might be TRBD1 (6 bases). In germline, CDR1 is LNHDA, CDR2 SQIVND (reference sequence). The length of the CDR3 is 14 residues. Trimming removed 4 bases from V and 3 bases from J, with 10 bases in between.

The V and J genes are TRBV7-3 and TRBJ2-1, with D possibly being TRBD2 (7 bases). CDR1 and CDR2 (germline): SGHTA, FQGTGA. This CDR3 has 15 amino acids. Trimming shortened V by 5 bases and J by 6 bases, and 17 bases separated the two germline ends. In DNA form, the CDR3 reads TGTGCCAGCAGCCTAGGCCCCGGGGGGCCCAATGAGCAGTTCTTC. It translates to CASSLGPGGPNEQFF.

A single count supports this clone. The chain combines TRBV19 with TRBJ1-2; weak D call: TRBD1 (6 bases). V lost 6 bases and J 4 bases, leaving 15 bases between the germline ends. The CDR3 is 14 amino acids. In germline, CDR1 is LNHDA, CDR2 SQIVND (reference sequence). In DNA form, the CDR3 reads TGTGCCAGTAGAAGAAGACAGGCCGTCTATGGCTACACCTTC. Translating it yields CASRRRQAVYGYTF.

This rearrangement joins TRBV28 to TRBJ2-7; 7 bases line up with TRBD2. Trimming at V came to 5 bases and at J to 3 bases, leaving 4 bases not matched to a gene. Germline V lookup: CDR1 MDHEN, CDR2 SYDVKM. The CDR3 is 13 residues long. This chain's CDR3 is CASSLAVGYEQYF. The DNA for the CDR3 is TGTGCCAGCAGTCTAGCGGTTGGCTACGAGCAGTACTTC.

The V and J genes are TRBV18 and TRBJ2-2; 9 bases are shared with TRBD1. Trimming removed 2 bases from V and 5 bases from J; junction bases left unmatched: 9. From germline, CDR1 is KGHSH and CDR2 LQKENI. The CDR3 has 17 residues. The CDR3, as DNA: TGTGCCAGCTCACCAGAGGCGGGGACAGGGAGAACCGGGGAGCTGTTTTTT. The encoded protein is CASSPEAGTGRTGELFF.

The V gene is TRBV14, the J gene TRBJ2-1; TRBD2 matches at 11 bases. Germline V lookup: CDR1 SGHDN, CDR2 FVKESK. V lost 4 bases and J lost 2; bases outside the gene matches: 4. The CDR3 loop spans 16 amino acids. The CDR3 DNA sequence: TGTGCCAGCAGCCGGGAGGGACTAGCGGCCTACAATGAGCAGTTCTTC. This sequence encodes CASSREGLAAYNEQFF.

The chain combines TRBV4-1 with TRBJ2-1; 12 bases match TRBD2. V shed 1 base and J 8 bases; nucleotides not matched to a gene: 3. The germline gives CDR1 MGHRA, CDR2 YSYEKL. This CDR3 is 15 amino acids long. The DNA of the CDR3 is TGCGCCAGCAGCCAAGGACTAGCGGGAGACCATGAGCAGTTCTTC. The encoded protein is CASSQGLAGDHEQFF.

Here the CDR3 DNA reads TGTGCCAGCAGTTACTCTAACGAGCAGTACTTC. This encodes CASSYSNEQYF. V and J are TRBV6-5 and TRBJ2-7; D gene uncertain. The CDR3 contains 11 residues. The V end lost 0 bases, the J end lost 5 bases, and 2 bases lay between the germline ends. CDR1 MNHEY and CDR2 SVGAGI come from the germline V gene.

The V call is TRBV23-1, the J call TRBJ2-1; D remains unclear. TRBV23-1 is assigned to the ORF class and has an uncertain function. The CDR3 spans 12 residues. V lost 4 bases and J lost 3, with 4 bases in between. The DNA for the CDR3 is TGCGCCAGCAGTCTTAACTACAATGAGCAGTTCTTC. The encoded protein is CASSLNYNEQFF.

Here the CDR3 reads CASSFLAGQGDYGYTF. Here the CDR3 DNA reads TGTGCCAGCAGTTTCCTTGCGGGACAGGGGGACTATGGCTACACCTTC. V gene TRBV27 combines with J gene TRBJ1-2; 11 nucleotides agree with TRBD1. The J segment lost 3 bases and the V segment lost 3 bases, leaving 6 bases of the junction unmatched. Germline CDR1 is MNHEY and CDR2 is SMNVEV (reference sequence). The CDR3 length is 16 residues.

The rearrangement uses TRBV28 and TRBJ1-2, with 9 positions matching TRBD1. The CDR3 is made up of 12 amino acids. Germline V CDR1 and CDR2: MDHEN, SYDVKM. Trimming took 11 bases from V and 3 from J; bases not matched to a gene: 4. CDR3 sequence reads: CAARQGDYGYTF. The CDR3 DNA sequence: TGTGCCGCTCGACAGGGGGACTATGGCTACACCTTC.

This chain connects TRBV7-9 to TRBJ1-4, with D unresolved. Germline-derived CDR1 and CDR2 are SEHNR and FQNEAQ (reference sequence). The CDR3 spans 13 residues. V lost 0 bases to trimming and J lost 8 bases, with 7 bases between them. CDR3 sequence: CASSLALGEKLFF. The CDR3 DNA reads as TGTGCCAGCAGCTTAGCTCTCGGGGAAAAACTGTTTTTT.

V usage is TRBV28 and J usage is TRBJ1-3; D is unresolved. The CDR3 is made up of 12 amino acids. Trimming shortened V by 2 bases and J by 7 bases, and 6 bases separated the two germline ends. The germline gives CDR1 MDHEN, CDR2 SYDVKM. The CDR3 nucleotides are TGTGCCAGCAGTTTAGTGGCGAACACCATATATTTT. Translation gives CASSLVANTIYF. The full variable domain, rest sourced from reference TRBV28 and TRBJ1-3, is DVKVTQSSRYLVKRTGEKVFLECVQDMDHENMFWYRQDPGLGLRLIYFSYDVKMKEKGDIPEGYSVSREKKERFSLILESASTNQTSMYLCASSLVANTIYFGEGSWLTVV.

The chain couples TRBV7-3 to TRBJ2-3; 9 bases align to TRBD2. Germline V gene lookup returns CDR1 SGHTA and CDR2 FQGTGA. V gave up 5 bases and J gave up 2 bases; unmatched junction bases: 5. CDR3 size: 15 residues. DNA of the CDR3: TGTGCCAGCAGCCGAGGACTAGCGTCCACAGATACGCAGTATTTT. Encoded protein: CASSRGLASTDTQYF.

This chain links TRBV7-2 with TRBJ2-3; 9 bases are a match to TRBD2. The V and J ends lost 1 base and 3 bases, in that order; junction bases with no gene match: 8. CDR1 is SGHTA, CDR2 FQGNSA, per germline. The length of the CDR3 is 17 residues. The CDR3 loop is CASSLVAGAMGTDTQYF. In nucleotides, the CDR3 is TGTGCCAGCAGCTTAGTAGCGGGAGCGATGGGAACAGATACGCAGTATTTT.

DNA for the CDR3: TGTGCCAGCAGCCAAAGATGGGGACTAGCGGGTAACCAAGAGACCCAGTACTTC. It is translated as CASSQRWGLAGNQETQYF. This chain links TRBV4-2 with TRBJ2-5, with 12 bases lining up with TRBD2. With 2 bases clipped from V and 0 bases from J, the junction kept 7 bases outside the gene matches. The CDR3 consists of 18 residues. Germline V gene data show CDR1 as LGHNA and CDR2 as YNFKEQ.

V usage is TRBV28 and J usage is TRBJ1-1; 7 nucleotides agree with TRBD1. The CDR3 has 15 amino acids. Germline V gene lookup returns CDR1 MDHEN and CDR2 SYDVKM. J was trimmed by 1 base and V by 3 bases; bases with no gene match: 5. The CDR3 bases are TGTGCCAGCAGTTTTTGGGACAGATCGAACACTGAAGCTTTCTTT. This gives the protein CASSFWDRSNTEAFF.

This chain uses TRBV30 with TRBJ1-2; no reliable D call. There are 13 residues in the CDR3. Trimming pared 1 base from V and 2 bases from J, leaving 8 bases between. Looked up from germline, CDR1 is GTSNPN and CDR2 is SVGIG (reference sequence). The CDR3 region has the DNA TGTGCCTGGAGTGCTGCAGAGAACTATGGCTACACCTTC. This translates into CAWSAAENYGYTF.